This passage covers 4 T cell receptor beta chains from one sample sequenced in a study of T cell changes during pregnancy in multiple sclerosis. The protocol was immunoSEQ multiplex PCR, while the TCRdb copy is restricted to in-frame clones and leaves out a portion. Altogether 20,000 to 25,000 clones are present, approximately 90% being singletons, with the ten largest covering 5% to 5.5%. The material was CD8+ T cells from peripheral blood mononuclear cells, obtained in the second trimester of pregnancy. These receptors came from a female donor in good health, enrolled as a control in a pregnancy study.

The rearrangement links TRBV13 to TRBJ2-1; 13 bases match TRBD2. Germline-derived CDR1 and CDR2 are PRHDT and FYEKMQ (reference sequence). There are 16 residues in the CDR3. J gave up 7 bases and V 5 bases, and 8 bases lay outside the gene matches. The CDR3, as DNA: TGTGCCAGCAGCGCTGGACTAGCGGGAGTACGAAATGAGCAGTTCTTC. Translating it yields CASSAGLAGVRNEQFF.

The V and J genes are TRBV27 and TRBJ1-5, with D maybe TRBD1 (6 bases). V was cut by 2 bases and J by 6 bases, with 8 bases left in between. CDR1 and CDR2 (germline): MNHEY, SMNVEV (reference sequence). This CDR3 contains 13 residues. The DNA of the CDR3 is TGTGCCAGCAGTTTAAGAGGGGGTCAGCCCCAGCATTTT. Translated, it gives CASSLRGGQPQHF.

This clone was detected once. V and J are TRBV6-4 and TRBJ2-1; D may be TRBD2 (7 bases). Germline loops: CDR1 MRHNA, CDR2 SNTAGT. V lost 8 bases to trimming and J lost 3 bases, with 17 bases between them. The CDR3 length is 15 residues. The CDR3 sequence is CASSVKGEGYNEQFF. CDR3 in DNA: TGTGCCAGCTCAGTCAAGGGGGAGGGCTACAATGAGCAGTTCTTC.

The chain combines TRBV4-2 with TRBJ1-5; no firm D call. Trimming shortened V by 1 base and J by 2 bases, and 9 bases separated the two germline ends. This CDR3 has 15 amino acids. CDR1 and CDR2 (germline): LGHNA, YNFKEQ. The CDR3 nucleotides read TGTGCCAGCAGCCAAGGCGGAGAAGGCAATCAGCCCCAGCATTTT. This sequence encodes CASSQGGEGNQPQHF.